Below are 12 T cell receptor beta chains sequenced from a single sample in a study of cytomegalovirus exposure and HLA in healthy donors. A multiplex PCR was run with 60 Vbeta primers and 13 Jbeta primers. Sequencing used immunoSEQ multiplex PCR; TCRdb keeps in-frame clones, though not all of them. The sample yields about 130,000 clones, around 79% seen once. Material: PBMCs. Source of these receptors: a man aged 40-49 years in good health and CMV-seropositive.

The genes are TRBV19 and TRBJ2-7; weak D call: TRBD1 (6 bases). Between the trimmed V and J ends, which lost 8 bases and 4 bases, there was a span of 9 bases. Germline CDR1 and CDR2: LNHDA and SQIVND (reference sequence). The CDR3 sequence is 11 residues long. CDR3 nucleotide sequence: TGTGCCAGTCGGACAGATTACGAGCAGTACTTC. This sequence encodes CASRTDYEQYF. Complete variable domain (other parts from reference TRBV19 and TRBJ2-7): DGGITQSPKYLFRKEGQNVTLSCEQNLNHDAMYWYRQDPGQGLRLIYYSQIVNDFQKGDIAEGYSVSREKKESFPLTVTSAQKNPTAFYLCASRTDYEQYFGPGTRLTVT.

The chain employs TRBV5-1 and TRBJ1-1; a possible D gene is TRBD1 (6 bases). This CDR3 contains 14 residues. Looked up from germline, CDR1 is SGHRS and CDR2 is YFSETQ. V was shortened by 1 base and J by 5 bases, with 12 bases between the two germline ends. The chain's CDR3 is CASSLSPGETEAFF. The CDR3 DNA follows: TGCGCCAGCAGCTTGAGTCCAGGGGAAACTGAAGCTTTCTTT.

The rearrangement links TRBV11-2 to TRBJ1-5; tentative D call: TRBD1 (5 bases). CDR1 SGHAT and CDR2 FQNNGV come from the germline V gene. Trimming stripped 5 bases from V and 5 bases from J, with 19 bases between. The CDR3 length is 16 residues. The CDR3 DNA sequence: TGTGCCAGCAGCGACGGACAAGCCGCTCCCGATCAGCCCCAGCATTTT. Translating it yields CASSDGQAAPDQPQHF.

This chain links TRBV9 with TRBJ2-2, with 8 positions matching TRBD2. J gave up 1 base and V 1 base, and 6 bases lay outside the gene matches. The CDR3 is 17 amino acids. In germline, CDR1 is SGDLS, CDR2 YYNGEE. The CDR3, as DNA: TGTGCCAGCAGCGTACACGGGGGGACTAGGAACACCGGGGAGCTGTTTTTT. Protein product: CASSVHGGTRNTGELFF.

The chain has TRBV18 and TRBJ2-1, with 10 bases identical to TRBD2. J was trimmed by 7 bases and V by 3 bases; bases with no gene match: 18. The CDR3 contains 19 residues. Germline CDR1 KGHSH, CDR2 LQKENI. CDR3 residues: CASSPITLAGEGGVNEQFF. The DNA for the CDR3 is TGTGCCAGCTCACCTATAACCCTAGCGGGAGAGGGTGGGGTGAATGAGCAGTTCTTC.

This clone was counted once. The J gene is TRBJ2-7, the V gene TRBV2; TRBD1 aligns across 7 bases. Germline V gene sequence: CDR1 SNHLY, CDR2 FYNNEI. Losses at the gene ends were 7 bases for V and 4 bases for J; bases not matched to a gene: 4. The CDR3 extends over 12 amino acids. The CDR3 protein is CASKGQTYEQYF. The DNA of the CDR3 is TGTGCCAGCAAGGGACAGACTTACGAGCAGTACTTC.

The chain has TRBV7-7 and TRBJ2-7; D may be TRBD2 (5 bases). The V gene lost 5 bases and the J gene lost 7 bases, with 18 bases spanning the gap. CDR3 length equals 14 residues. Germline-derived CDR1 and CDR2 are SSHAT and FNYEAQ (reference sequence). CDR3 sequence reads: CASSPEVLDPEQYF. In DNA form, the CDR3 reads TGTGCCAGCAGCCCGGAGGTGCTGGACCCGGAGCAGTACTTC.

J is TRBJ2-1 and V is TRBV30; the D is unclear. Germline CDR1 is GTSNPN and CDR2 is SVGIG (reference sequence). The CDR3 has 13 amino acids. V lost 0 bases to trimming and J lost 10 bases, with 13 bases between them. The DNA for the CDR3 is TGTGCCTGGAGTGTAAGATCCCGCGGAGAGCAGTTCTTC. Translated: CAWSVRSRGEQFF. The full variable domain, completed using reference TRBV30 and TRBJ2-1, is SQTIHQWPATLVQPVGSPLSLECTVEGTSNPNLYWYRQAAGRGLQLLFYSVGIGQISSEVPQNLSASRPQDRQFILSSKKLLLSDSGFYLCAWSVRSRGEQFFGPGTRLTVL.

V gene TRBV27 combines with J gene TRBJ1-2; TRBD1 matches at 7 bases. The CDR3 length is 13 residues. Trimming at V came to 4 bases and at J to 3 bases, leaving 2 bases not matched to a gene. Looked up from germline, CDR1 is MNHEY and CDR2 is SMNVEV (reference sequence). CDR3: CASSYGTDYGYTF. The CDR3 DNA sequence: TGTGCCAGCAGTTACGGGACAGACTATGGCTACACCTTC.

This chain uses TRBV5-1 with TRBJ2-4; no clear D gene. Trimming removed 2 bases at V and 0 bases at J, with 9 bases between. Germline V CDR1 and CDR2: SGHRS, YFSETQ. The CDR3 is 15 amino acids. CDR3 sequence reads: CASSLNGAAKNIQYF. Here the CDR3 DNA reads TGCGCCAGCAGCTTAAACGGAGCAGCCAAAAACATTCAGTACTTC.

This clone was detected only once. J is TRBJ1-6 and V is TRBV30; 7 bases agree with TRBD1. The CDR3 covers 14 residues. V lost 2 bases, J lost 11 bases, and 9 bases stayed unmatched. The germline V gene encodes CDR1 GTSNPN and CDR2 SVGIG (reference sequence). The CDR3 reads CAWSLQGGGTPLHF. Here the CDR3 DNA reads TGTGCCTGGAGTTTACAAGGGGGCGGCACACCCCTCCACTTT.

The rearrangement uses TRBV7-3 and TRBJ2-1; 7 bases match TRBD2. The CDR3 contains 15 residues. Losses at the gene ends were 5 bases for V and 0 bases for J; bases not matched to a gene: 4. Germline CDR1 SGHTA, CDR2 FQGTGA. CDR3 sequence (DNA): TGTGCCAGCAGCCCACTAGCGAGCTCCTACAATGAGCAGTTCTTC. Translating gives CASSPLASSYNEQFF.